This T cell receptor beta chain was captured by sequencing in a study of blood T cell repertoires in COVID-19. Authors' data handling: Using reference gene primer amplification, nucleated cell counts were estimated. Produced via immunoSEQ multiplex PCR; TCRdb's table is partial and in-frame only. The V and J calls and clone size were taken over from that table, and D and trimming were inferred from the DNA. The sample includes 190,000 or so clones, approximately 82% of them seen just once. V shed 3 bases and J 4 bases; nucleotides not matched to a gene: 4. The CDR3 length is 15 residues. The germline V gene has CDR1 KGHSH and CDR2 LQKENI.

The rearrangement uses TRBV18 and TRBJ2-1, with 9 bases lining up with TRBD2. The source is a human donor with acute or convalescent COVID-19. The donor label of this sample is uncertain. The source material was peripheral blood. The CDR3 region is CASSPTSGAYNEQFF. In DNA, the CDR3 is TGTGCCAGCTCACCGACTAGCGGAGCATACAATGAGCAGTTCTTC.